A single T cell receptor beta chain is shown here with its context. Its target is unknown. Other DNA sequences in this sample translate to the same CDR3. This specimen comes from a study of shared clonotypes between healthy human individuals. The DNA input per sorted-subset replicate PCR was 150 to 200 ng, corresponding to some 27,000 T cell genomes. Using immunoSEQ multiplex PCR, the repertoire was profiled, and TCRdb retains in-frame clones only, with some absent. The repertoire holds around 640,000 clones, approximately 96% seen once, with about 0.12% in the top ten. Positive CCR7 selection of CD45RO-negative cells yielded the naive CD8 cells, and terminally differentiated effector memory CD45RA+ cells were excluded. Study-level results: Donor clonotype sharing was expected to depend on sequencing depth. Sharing across four donors was seen in 4.5% to 6.5% of naive CD4 clonotypes. Non-shared clonotypes were found to have lower generation probabilities than the clonotypes that were shared by all four of the sorted-subset donors.

This CDR3 comprises 15 residues. Germline CDR1 reads MNHEY; CDR2 reads SMNVEV (reference sequence). V was clipped by 2 bases and J by 2 bases, with 10 bases between them. The genes are TRBV27 and TRBJ2-1, with D unclear. The origin of this receptor is a woman in her 30s in good health. The sequenced sample was naive CD8+ T cells sorted from blood. This CDR3 is CASSLGLAPYNEQFF. CDR3 DNA sequence: TGTGCCAGCAGTTTAGGCTTAGCCCCCTACAATGAGCAGTTCTTC.